The 9 T cell receptor beta chains listed next were all sequenced from one sample in a study of shared clonotypes between healthy human individuals. Assay: immunoSEQ multiplex PCR; the TCRdb copy retains only in-frame clones and omits some. Of around 2.1 million clones listed, approximately 94% are singletons. The sample consisted of naive CD4+ T cells sorted from blood. The subset here: CD45RA+ positively selected. The origin of the receptors is a young man in good health.

The chain has TRBV30 and TRBJ2-5; possibly TRBD1 or TRBD2 for D (5 bases each). Germline V gene sequence: CDR1 GTSNPN, CDR2 SVGIG (reference sequence). Deletions cut 2 bases from V and 7 bases from J, with 14 bases between. The CDR3 runs 13 residues. DNA for the CDR3: TGTGCCTGGAGTCCCTTCGGGGCCGGGACCCAGTACTTC. Translating it yields CAWSPFGAGTQYF.

The chain is built from TRBV14 and TRBJ1-2, with 8 bases that match TRBD1. The CDR3 is made up of 14 amino acids. Germline V gene lookup returns CDR1 SGHDN and CDR2 FVKESK. The junction had 5 bases not matched to a gene; V was cut back by 2 bases and J by 6 bases. CDR3 sequence (DNA): TGTGCCAGCAGCCAACAGGGGGCAGGGGATGGCTACACCTTC. Protein sequence: CASSQQGAGDGYTF. Complete variable domain (other parts from reference TRBV14 and TRBJ1-2): EAGVTQFPSHSVIEKGQTVTLRCDPISGHDNLYWYRRVMGKEIKFLLHFVKESKQDESGMPNNRFLAERTGGTYSTLKVQPAELEDSGVYFCASSQQGAGDGYTFGSGTRLTVV.

The chain joins TRBV6-1 to TRBJ2-5; D perhaps matches TRBD1 (5 bases). Germline assignment: CDR1 MNHNS and CDR2 SASEGT. The CDR3 spans 14 residues. V lost 4 bases to trimming and J lost 4 bases, with 13 bases between them. CDR3 sequence reads: CASSGLGRVETQYF. The CDR3 bases are TGTGCCAGCAGTGGTTTGGGCAGGGTAGAGACCCAGTACTTC.

The count of this clone is one. One end of the junction does not line up with germline, which may come from a read error. Other DNA sequences in this specimen translate into the identical CDR3. J is TRBJ2-1 and V is TRBV30, with D possibly being TRBD2 (6 bases). The CDR3 spans 14 residues. Germline V CDR1 and CDR2: GTSNPN, SVGIG (reference sequence). CDR3 region: CAWNRGSSYNEQFF. The CDR3 DNA sequence: TGTGCTTGGAATCGGGGGAGCTCCTACAATGAGCAGTTCTTC. The full variable domain, with the rest looked up from reference TRBV30 and TRBJ2-1, is SQTIHQWPATLVQPVGSPLSLECTVEGTSNPNLYWYRQAAGRGLQLLFYSVGIGQISSEVPQNLSASRPQDRQFILSSKKLLLSDSGFYLCAWNRGSSYNEQFFGPGTRLTVL.

CDR3 in amino acids: CAWSVPRILSYEQYF. CDR3 DNA: TGTGCCTGGAGTGTCCCCAGGATACTCTCCTACGAGCAGTACTTC. The rearrangement joins TRBV30 to TRBJ2-7; D not certain. Germline V CDR1 and CDR2: GTSNPN, SVGIG (reference sequence). Between the trimmed V and J ends, which lost 0 bases and 0 bases, there was a span of 12 bases. CDR3 length: 15 residues.

This clone has just one count. The sample carries other DNA sequences with the same CDR3. The genes are TRBV6-1 and TRBJ1-5; D possibly corresponds to TRBD1 (5 bases). This CDR3 has 15 amino acids. V was cut by 6 bases and J by 1 base, with 13 bases left in between. Germline V CDR1 and CDR2: MNHNS, SASEGT. The CDR3 DNA is TGTGCCAGCAGCCCTGGGACGGCCAGCAATCAGCCCCAGCATTTT. This encodes CASSPGTASNQPQHF.

V usage is TRBV28 and J usage is TRBJ2-3; tentative D call: TRBD2 (5 bases). V was cut by 7 bases and J by 0 bases, with 14 bases left in between. CDR3 length equals 15 residues. Germline V gene lookup returns CDR1 MDHEN and CDR2 SYDVKM. The CDR3 reads CASINRGDSTDTQYF. The CDR3 nucleotides are TGTGCCAGCATTAACCGGGGAGATAGCACAGATACGCAGTATTTT. Based on the CDR3 plus reference TRBV28 and TRBJ2-3, the full variable domain is DVKVTQSSRYLVKRTGEKVFLECVQDMDHENMFWYRQDPGLGLRLIYFSYDVKMKEKGDIPEGYSVSREKKERFSLILESASTNQTSMYLCASINRGDSTDTQYFGPGTRLTVL.

The J gene is TRBJ1-6, the V gene TRBV30; no reliable D call. The length of the CDR3 is 11 residues. CDR1 and CDR2 from the germline V gene are GTSNPN and SVGIG (reference sequence). V was cut by 4 bases and J by 8 bases, with 6 bases left in between. CDR3 bases: TGTGCCTGGATGAAGGATTCACCCCTCCACTTT. Amino acid sequence: CAWMKDSPLHF.

The rearrangement joins TRBV2 to TRBJ1-5; tentative D call: TRBD1 (6 bases). V was clipped by 3 bases and J by 6 bases, with 15 bases between them. The CDR3 sequence is 15 residues long. Germline V gene data show CDR1 as SNHLY and CDR2 as FYNNEI. The CDR3 DNA sequence: TGTGCCAGCAGTGAGGGGGGGGGCTCGGGTCAGCCCCAGCATTTT. The encoded protein is CASSEGGGSGQPQHF.